The sequence of this T cell receptor (beta chain) was determined in a study of control samples from healthy donors and cancer patients. Germline V gene sequence: CDR1 LGHNA, CDR2 YSLEER. V lost 0 bases, J lost 3 bases, and 5 bases stayed unmatched. The CDR3 extends over 17 amino acids. Using immunoSEQ multiplex PCR, the repertoire was profiled, and TCRdb retains in-frame clones only, with some absent. The sample has 90,000 to 100,000 clones; about 80% are singletons. The J gene is TRBJ2-3, the V gene TRBV4-3, with 11 bases identical to TRBD2. This clonotype was obtained from a woman aged 25-40 years in good health. Sequencing was performed on blood. CDR3 DNA: TGCGCCAGCAGCCAAGATCTAGCGGGGGGTCTGACAGATACGCAGTATTTT. Translation gives CASSQDLAGGLTDTQYF.